Sequencing of this TCR beta chain was carried out in a study of blood T cell repertoires in COVID-19. Study-wide context: Donors in the United States, Italy and Spain gave samples during acute or convalescent COVID-19. T cells, B-cell-depleted T cells, or PBMCs supplied cDNA or gDNA.

In the original processing: Amplification of reference gene primers provided the estimated nucleated cell counts. Profiling relied on immunoSEQ multiplex PCR, and the TCRdb table lists in-frame clones only, not all of them. V and J calls and clone size come straight from that table; D and trimming were deduced from the DNA. Of over 150,000 clones listed, 85% are singletons. The CDR3 is 15 amino acids. J lost 3 bases, V lost 3 bases, and 5 bases had no gene match. From germline, CDR1 is MDHEN and CDR2 SYDVKM. Sequenced material: peripheral blood. The sequence derives from a man in his forties with acute or convalescent COVID-19. V is TRBV28 and J is TRBJ1-1; 9 positions match TRBD1. The CDR3 loop is CASSFPRTGDTEAFF. The CDR3 DNA follows: TGTGCCAGCAGTTTCCCCCGGACAGGGGACACTGAAGCTTTCTTT.